This passage covers 5 T cell receptor beta chains from one sample sequenced in a study of T cell responses to AZD1222 COVID-19 vaccine. The protocol was immunoSEQ multiplex PCR, while the TCRdb copy is restricted to in-frame clones and leaves out a portion. The data hold 90,000 to 150,000 clones, with roughly 87% observed a single time. Sequenced material: peripheral blood, taken on day 0 of AZD1222 vaccination. These receptors were taken from an adult in good health.

The CDR3 here is CASSKAGLRSGSGELFF. The CDR3, as DNA: TGTGCCAGCAGCAAAGCGGGACTCCGGTCGGGGTCCGGGGAGCTGTTTTTT. The chain carries TRBV21-1 and TRBJ2-2; the D call of TRBD2 is as the table states it, not checked on the DNA. TRBV21-1 is classified as a pseudogene. This CDR3 is 17 amino acids long.

This clone came up once. This chain links TRBV11-2 with TRBJ1-2, with a tentative D call TRBD1 (6 bases). The V and J ends lost 3 bases and 9 bases respectively, with 17 bases between them. Germline assignment: CDR1 SGHAT and CDR2 FQNNGV. The CDR3 has 14 amino acids. The CDR3 is CASSFPGTPGSYTF. The CDR3 DNA sequence: TGTGCCAGCAGCTTCCCCGGGACACCCGGCAGCTACACCTTC.

The chain combines TRBV19 with TRBJ1-2; 10 nucleotides align to TRBD1. The ends lost 3 bases at V and 4 bases at J; junction bases unmatched: 14. CDR3 length: 18 residues. Germline values: CDR1 LNHDA, CDR2 SQIVND (reference sequence). CDR3 nucleotides: TGTGCCAGTAGTATCCAAATCTCTCCGGGACAGGGGTTCTATGGCTACACCTTC. Translating gives CASSIQISPGQGFYGYTF.

The rearrangement links TRBV6-5 to TRBJ2-1; the D gene is possibly TRBD2 (7 bases). This CDR3 contains 13 residues. Germline V gives CDR1 MNHEY, CDR2 SVGAGI. V was clipped by 7 bases and J by 7 bases, with 14 bases between them. The CDR3 here is CASNPGGLNEQFF. DNA for the CDR3: TGTGCCAGCAATCCCGGGGGGCTGAATGAGCAGTTCTTC.

The V and J genes are TRBV7-9 and TRBJ1-2; D is possibly TRBD1 (5 bases). Germline lookup yields CDR1 SEHNR and CDR2 FQNEAQ (reference sequence). Trimming stripped 3 bases from V and 4 bases from J, with 6 bases between. The CDR3 covers 12 residues. This CDR3 reads CASSLGVYGYTF. The CDR3 DNA is TGTGCCAGCAGCTTGGGGGTCTATGGCTACACCTTC.